This T cell receptor beta chain was retrieved from a study of vaccination effects on CD4 cells after COVID-19. Study-wide results and limits: Researchers report that only 1 of 255 vaccine-induced clones in healthy vaccinees cross-reacted with common cold coronaviruses. Marked clonal contraction was seen late after vaccination (in both infection- and vaccine-induced clones). The study enrolled few convalescent patients and sampled no early post-infection timepoints.

This CDR3 has 12 amino acids. The germline V gene encodes CDR1 KGHSH and CDR2 LQKENI. V gave up 3 bases and J gave up 5 bases, with 7 bases separating them. In this sample, this clone turned up a few times. Its antigen is not known. Some clones are missing from TCRdb's copy, which holds only in-frame ones; the method was immunoSEQ multiplex PCR. Of tens of thousands of clones listed, 73% are singletons. Following a roughly 9-day culture, CD4+ T cells were purified. Vaccine recipients, nucleocapsid antibody negative, had no prior SARS-CoV-2 infection. The material sequenced was CD4+ T cells from PBMCs cultured without peptide, taken before COVID-19 vaccination. This TCR came from a human donor who received a COVID-19 vaccine. The V call is TRBV18, the J call TRBJ1-2; maybe TRBD1 (5 bases). In DNA, the CDR3 is TGTGCCAGCTCACCGGCAGGGTATGGCTACACCTTC. Translation gives CASSPAGYGYTF. The complete variable domain, with remaining parts taken from reference TRBV18 and TRBJ1-2, reads NAGVMQNPRHLVRRRGQEARLRCSPMKGHSHVYWYRQLPEEGLKFMVYLQKENIIDESGMPKERFSAEFPKEGPSILRIQQVVRGDSAAYFCASSPAGYGYTFGSGTRLTVV.